This TCR beta chain is drawn from a study of blood T cell repertoires in COVID-19. Study details: Sample material is recorded as cDNA or gDNA derived from T cells, B-cell-depleted T cells, or PBMCs.

J lost 1 base, V lost 6 bases, and 2 bases had no gene match. Germline assignment: CDR1 SNHLY and CDR2 FYNNEI. This CDR3 region has 13 residues. Sequencing was performed with immunoSEQ multiplex PCR; in TCRdb, only in-frame clones are kept and a portion is missing. Altogether approximately 80,000 clones are present, about nine tenths being singletons, with the ten largest covering around 7%. Material: peripheral blood. The rearrangement links TRBV2 to TRBJ1-2; TRBD1 matches 7 bases. The clonotype comes from a woman of 80 years or more with acute or convalescent COVID-19. The CDR3 loop reads CASRGQSNYGYTF. The DNA for the CDR3 is TGTGCCAGCAGGGGACAGAGTAACTATGGCTACACCTTC.